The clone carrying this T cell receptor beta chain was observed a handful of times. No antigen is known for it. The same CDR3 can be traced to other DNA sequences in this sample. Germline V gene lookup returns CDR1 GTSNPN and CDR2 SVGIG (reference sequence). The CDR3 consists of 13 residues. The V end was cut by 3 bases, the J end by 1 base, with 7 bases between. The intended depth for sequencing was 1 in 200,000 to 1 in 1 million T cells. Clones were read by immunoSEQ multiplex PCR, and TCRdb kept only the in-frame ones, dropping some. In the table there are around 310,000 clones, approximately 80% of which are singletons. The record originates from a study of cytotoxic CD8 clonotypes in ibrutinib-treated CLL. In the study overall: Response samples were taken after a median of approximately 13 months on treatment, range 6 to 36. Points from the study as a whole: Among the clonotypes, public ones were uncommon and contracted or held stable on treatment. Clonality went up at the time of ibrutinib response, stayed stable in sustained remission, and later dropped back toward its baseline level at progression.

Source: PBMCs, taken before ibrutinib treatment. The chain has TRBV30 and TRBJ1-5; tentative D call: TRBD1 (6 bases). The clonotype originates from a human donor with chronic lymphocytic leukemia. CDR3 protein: CAWSRGSNQPQHF. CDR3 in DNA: TGTGCCTGGAGCAGGGGCAGCAATCAGCCCCAGCATTTT.